These 17 T cell receptor beta chains share one sample of origin, sequenced in a study of chemoradiotherapy in HPV16-positive cancers. Using immunoSEQ multiplex PCR, the repertoire was profiled, and TCRdb retains in-frame clones only, with some absent. The sample has 40,000 to 60,000 clones, roughly nine tenths seen once; the top ten hold around 3.5%. Sequenced here: blood, sampled from a patient who underwent chemoradiotherapy. Every receptor here comes from a human donor with HPV-associated anogenital cancer.

V is TRBV10-3 and J is TRBJ2-2; 10 bases fit TRBD1. CDR3 length: 15 amino acids. With V trimmed by 4 bases and J by 2 bases, 1 base remained unmatched. In germline, CDR1 is ENHRY, CDR2 SYGVKD. The DNA of the CDR3 is TGTGCCATCAGTGGACAGGGGGCTAACACCGGGGAGCTGTTTTTT. This sequence encodes CAISGQGANTGELFF.

The chain has TRBV6-1 and TRBJ1-4; 7 bases agree with TRBD1. V lost 4 bases to trimming and J lost 8 bases; unmatched junction nucleotides: 13. The CDR3 has 16 residues. Per germline, CDR1 MNHNS and CDR2 SASEGT. The CDR3 nucleotides are TGTGCCAGCAGTGGTCTGGGGGCAGGGGGGAACGAAAAACTGTTTTTT. Protein: CASSGLGAGGNEKLFF.

The chain is built from TRBV6-4 and TRBJ2-5; 10 nucleotides agree with TRBD2. In germline, CDR1 is MRHNA, CDR2 SNTAGT. This CDR3 comprises 13 residues. Trimming removed 5 bases from V and 4 bases from J; junction bases left unmatched: 1. CDR3 nucleotides: TGTGCCAGCAGTCCTAGCGGGAGAGAGACCCAGTACTTC. Its protein is CASSPSGRETQYF.

The CDR3 nucleotides are TGCAGCGTCCTGTTCAATGAAAAACTGTTTTTT. Protein: CSVLFNEKLFF. The chain recombines TRBV29-1 with TRBJ1-4; D unresolved. This CDR3 region has 11 residues. Between the trimmed V and J ends, which lost 6 bases and 5 bases, there was a span of 7 bases. Germline CDR1 and CDR2: SQVTM and ANQGSEA.

The chain recombines TRBV27 with TRBJ1-5; D not certain. Germline CDR1 and CDR2: MNHEY and SMNVEV (reference sequence). The V gene lost 6 bases and the J gene lost 2 bases, with 8 bases spanning the gap. The CDR3 contains 13 residues. CDR3 region: CASSRARNQPQHF. The CDR3 region has the DNA TGTGCCAGCAGCCGTGCCCGCAATCAGCCCCAGCATTTT.

The gene calls are TRBV5-3 and TRBJ1-5; D is undetermined. TRBV5-3 is flagged as an ORF with uncertain function. Trimming took off 3 bases at V and 5 bases at J, with 18 bases between the two ends. There are 16 residues in the CDR3. The CDR3 reads CARSSISSRHYQPQHF. The CDR3 DNA reads TGTGCCAGAAGCTCGATATCTTCGAGACATTATCAGCCCCAGCATTTT.

This clone appeared a few times. This sequence joins TRBV7-2 and TRBJ2-1, with D possibly being TRBD2 (6 bases). CDR1 and CDR2 from the germline V gene are SGHTA and FQGNSA. The CDR3 is 13 amino acids. In DNA form, the CDR3 reads TGTGCTTCGGTCGGGGGTACGGACAATGAGCAGTTCTTC. Translated, it gives CASVGGTDNEQFF.

The chain uses TRBV7-9 and TRBJ2-6; 9 bases match TRBD1. The CDR3 has 17 amino acids. The trim removed 5 bases at V and 0 bases at J, leaving 5 bases unmatched. CDR1 and CDR2 (germline): SEHNR, FQNEAQ (reference sequence). The CDR3 DNA reads as TGTGCCAGCAGCCCGGGACAGGGAGTCTCTGGGGCCAACGTCCTGACTTTC. This codes for CASSPGQGVSGANVLTF. The whole variable domain, remainder taken from reference TRBV7-9 and TRBJ2-6, is DTGVSQNPRHKITKRGQNVTFRCDPISEHNRLYWYRQTLGQGPEFLTYFQNEAQLEKSRLLSDRFSAERPKGSFSTLEIQRTEQGDSAMYLCASSPGQGVSGANVLTFGAGSRLTVL.

The chain is built from TRBV7-8 and TRBJ2-3; 11 nucleotides align to TRBD2. Germline values: CDR1 SGHVS, CDR2 FQNEAQ. V was clipped by 3 bases and J by 5 bases; unmatched bases: 7. This CDR3 is 16 amino acids long. The CDR3 reads CASSFVAGGPEDTQYF. DNA of the CDR3: TGTGCCAGCAGCTTTGTAGCGGGAGGGCCGGAAGATACGCAGTATTTT.

The V and J genes are TRBV7-2 and TRBJ2-5, with D perhaps TRBD2 (6 bases). The CDR3 consists of 14 residues. Germline V gives CDR1 SGHTA, CDR2 FQGNSA. V was clipped by 6 bases and J by 5 bases, with 16 bases between them. CDR3 in DNA: TGTGCCAGCAGTCCGAGGAGGGAGAGGGAGACCCAGTACTTC. Translated, it gives CASSPRRERETQYF.

This clone appeared a few times. The rearrangement joins TRBV9 to TRBJ1-2; D is undetermined. Germline CDR1 reads SGDLS; CDR2 reads YYNGEE. Between the trimmed V and J ends, which lost 4 bases and 4 bases, there was a span of 14 bases. This CDR3 spans 14 amino acids. The CDR3: CASSPEGAGYGYTF. Here the CDR3 DNA reads TGTGCCAGCAGCCCTGAGGGCGCGGGCTATGGCTACACCTTC.

This clone was seen more than once but under ten times. This chain uses TRBV6-6 with TRBJ1-1; D ambiguous. V lost 1 base, J lost 5 bases, and 2 bases lay in between. The germline V gene has CDR1 MNHNY and CDR2 SVGAGI (reference sequence). The CDR3 sequence is 11 residues long. In DNA, the CDR3 is TGTGCCAGCAGTTACTTAACTGAAGCTTTCTTT. Translation: CASSYLTEAFF.

The J gene is TRBJ2-7, the V gene TRBV6-6; 8 bases line up with TRBD1. The junction had 8 bases not matched to a gene; V was cut back by 7 bases and J by 3 bases. The CDR3 has 14 amino acids. The germline gives CDR1 MNHNY, CDR2 SVGAGI (reference sequence). CDR3 DNA: TGTGCCAGCAATCGGGACAGGCCTAACTACGAGCAGTACTTC. Translated, it gives CASNRDRPNYEQYF.

The J gene is TRBJ2-3, the V gene TRBV25-1; D might be TRBD2 (6 bases). V shed 5 bases and J shed 0 bases, with 9 bases lying between them. The CDR3 extends over 14 amino acids. Germline loops: CDR1 MGHDK, CDR2 SYGVNS. The CDR3 sequence: CASSIGTSTDTQYF. Written as DNA, the CDR3 is TGTGCCAGCAGTATCGGGACTAGCACAGATACGCAGTATTTT.

This clone was seen only once. CDR3: CATSRGSLQNTEAFF. CDR3 sequence (DNA): TGTGCCACCAGCAGAGGTTCCCTACAAAACACTGAAGCTTTCTTT. The V and J genes are TRBV15 and TRBJ1-1, with no clear D. Between the trimmed V and J ends, which lost 1 base and 2 bases, there was a span of 11 bases. Germline V lookup: CDR1 LNHNV, CDR2 YYDKDF (reference sequence). The CDR3 is 15 residues long.

The rearrangement links TRBV7-8 to TRBJ1-2; D not resolved. The CDR3 totals 12 residues. Trimming left V 11 bases short and J 8 bases short, with 18 bases between. The germline gives CDR1 SGHVS, CDR2 FQNEAQ. The DNA for the CDR3 is TGTGCCGCTGAATGGGCCTTGGGAGGCTACACCTTC. Translating gives CAAEWALGGYTF.

The chain combines TRBV9 with TRBJ1-3; D unclear. The germline V gene has CDR1 SGDLS and CDR2 YYNGEE. The CDR3 is made up of 15 amino acids. V lost 1 base, J lost 0 bases, and 8 bases lay in between. CDR3 nucleotide sequence: TGTGCCAGCAGCGTATCGGCGGACTCTGGAAACACCATATATTTT. The encoded protein is CASSVSADSGNTIYF.